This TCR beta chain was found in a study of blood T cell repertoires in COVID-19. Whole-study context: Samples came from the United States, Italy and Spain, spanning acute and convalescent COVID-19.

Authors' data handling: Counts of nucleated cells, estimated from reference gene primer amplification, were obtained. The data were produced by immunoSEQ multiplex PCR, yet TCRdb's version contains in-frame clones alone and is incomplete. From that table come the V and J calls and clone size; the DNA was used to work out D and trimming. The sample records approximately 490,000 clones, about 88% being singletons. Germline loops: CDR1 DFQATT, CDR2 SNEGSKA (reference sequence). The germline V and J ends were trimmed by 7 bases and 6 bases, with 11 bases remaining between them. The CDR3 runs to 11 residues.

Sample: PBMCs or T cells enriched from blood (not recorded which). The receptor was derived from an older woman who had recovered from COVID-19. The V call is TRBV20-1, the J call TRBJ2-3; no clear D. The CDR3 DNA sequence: TGCAGTGTGAGTCTGTCGGATACGCAGTATTTT. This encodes CSVSLSDTQYF.